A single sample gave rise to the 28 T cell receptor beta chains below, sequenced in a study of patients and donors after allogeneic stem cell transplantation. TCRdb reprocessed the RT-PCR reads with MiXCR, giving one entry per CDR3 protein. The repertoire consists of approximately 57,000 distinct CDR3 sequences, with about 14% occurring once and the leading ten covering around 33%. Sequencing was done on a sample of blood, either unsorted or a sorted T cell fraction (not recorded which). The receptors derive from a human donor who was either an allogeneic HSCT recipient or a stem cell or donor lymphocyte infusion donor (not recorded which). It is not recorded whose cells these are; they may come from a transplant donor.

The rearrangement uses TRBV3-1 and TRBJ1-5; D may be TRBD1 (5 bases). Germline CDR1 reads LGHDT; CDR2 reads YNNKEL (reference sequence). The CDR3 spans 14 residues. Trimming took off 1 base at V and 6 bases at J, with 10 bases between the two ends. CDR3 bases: TGTGCCAGCAGCCAAGTGGAGGGGAGTCAGCCCCAGCATTTT. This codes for CASSQVEGSQPQHF.

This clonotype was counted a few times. The CDR3 loop is CASSSGLSGELFF. The CDR3 DNA sequence: TGTGCCAGCAGTTCGGGGCTCAGCGGGGAGCTGTTTTTT. The chain is built from TRBV12-3 or TRBV12-4 and TRBJ2-2, with D perhaps TRBD1 or TRBD2 (5 bases each). Trimming took off 4 bases at V and 7 bases at J, with 10 bases between the two ends. The CDR3 sequence is 13 residues long.

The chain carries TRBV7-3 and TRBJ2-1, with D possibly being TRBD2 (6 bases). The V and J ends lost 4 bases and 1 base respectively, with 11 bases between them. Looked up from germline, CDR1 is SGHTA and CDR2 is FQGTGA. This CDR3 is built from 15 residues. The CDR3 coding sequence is TGTGCCAGCAGCTCCCTAGCGAGTTCCTACAATGAGCAGTTCTTC. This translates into CASSSLASSYNEQFF.

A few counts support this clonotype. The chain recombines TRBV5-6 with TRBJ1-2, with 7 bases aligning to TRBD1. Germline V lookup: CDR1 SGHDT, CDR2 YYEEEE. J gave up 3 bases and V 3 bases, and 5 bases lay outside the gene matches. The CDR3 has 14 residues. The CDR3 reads CASSSQGEDYGYTF. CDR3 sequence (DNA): TGTGCCAGCAGCTCGCAGGGGGAGGACTATGGCTACACCTTC.

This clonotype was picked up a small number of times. CDR3 sequence reads: CATSRGLGRDTQYF. The CDR3 DNA reads TGTGCCACCAGCAGGGGGCTTGGGAGAGATACGCAGTATTTT. The J gene is TRBJ2-3, the V gene TRBV24-1, with TRBD1 matching 8 bases. CDR1 and CDR2 (germline): KGHDR, SFDVKD. Losses at the gene ends were 7 bases for V and 5 bases for J; bases not matched to a gene: 7. This CDR3 contains 14 residues.

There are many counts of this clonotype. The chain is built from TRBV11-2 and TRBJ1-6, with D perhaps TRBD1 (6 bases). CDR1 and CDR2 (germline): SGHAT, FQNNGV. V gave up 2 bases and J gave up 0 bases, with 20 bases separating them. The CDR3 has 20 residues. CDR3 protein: CASSLRLTGTLSSYNSPLHF. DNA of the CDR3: TGTGCCAGCAGCTTACGCCTTACCGGGACACTAAGCTCCTATAATTCACCCCTCCACTTT.

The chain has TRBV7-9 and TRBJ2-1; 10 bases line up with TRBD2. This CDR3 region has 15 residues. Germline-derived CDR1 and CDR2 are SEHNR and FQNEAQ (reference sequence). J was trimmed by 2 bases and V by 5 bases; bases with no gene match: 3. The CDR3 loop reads CASSDLAGAYNEQFF. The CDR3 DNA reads TGTGCCAGCAGCGACCTAGCGGGGGCCTACAATGAGCAGTTCTTC.

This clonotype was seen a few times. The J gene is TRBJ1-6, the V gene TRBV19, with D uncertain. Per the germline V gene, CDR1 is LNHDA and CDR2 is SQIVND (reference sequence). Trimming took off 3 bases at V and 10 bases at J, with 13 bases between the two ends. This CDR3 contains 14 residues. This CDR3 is CASSILTERSPLHF. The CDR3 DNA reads TGTGCCAGTAGTATTCTAACAGAACGGTCACCCCTCCACTTT. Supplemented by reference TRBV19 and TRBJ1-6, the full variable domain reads DGGITQSPKYLFRKEGQNVTLSCEQNLNHDAMYWYRQDPGQGLRLIYYSQIVNDFQKGDIAEGYSVSREKKESFPLTVTSAQKNPTAFYLCASSILTERSPLHFGNGTRLTVT.

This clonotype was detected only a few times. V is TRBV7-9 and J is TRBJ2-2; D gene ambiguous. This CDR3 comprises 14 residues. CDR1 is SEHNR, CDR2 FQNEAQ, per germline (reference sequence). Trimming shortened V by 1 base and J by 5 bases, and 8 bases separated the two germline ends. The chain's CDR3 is CASSLELSTGELFF. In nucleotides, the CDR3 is TGTGCCAGCAGCTTAGAATTAAGTACCGGGGAGCTGTTTTTT.

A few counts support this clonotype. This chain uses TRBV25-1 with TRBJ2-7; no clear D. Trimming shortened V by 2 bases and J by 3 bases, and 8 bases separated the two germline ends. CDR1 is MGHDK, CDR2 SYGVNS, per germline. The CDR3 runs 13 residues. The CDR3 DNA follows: TGTGCCAGCAGTGAACCAAACAGCTACGAGCAGTACTTC. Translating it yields CASSEPNSYEQYF.

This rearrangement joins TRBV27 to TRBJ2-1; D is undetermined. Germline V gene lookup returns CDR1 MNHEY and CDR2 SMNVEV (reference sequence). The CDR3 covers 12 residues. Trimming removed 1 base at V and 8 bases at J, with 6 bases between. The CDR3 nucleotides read TGTGCCAGCAGTTTATATAGAGATGAGCAGTTCTTC. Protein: CASSLYRDEQFF.

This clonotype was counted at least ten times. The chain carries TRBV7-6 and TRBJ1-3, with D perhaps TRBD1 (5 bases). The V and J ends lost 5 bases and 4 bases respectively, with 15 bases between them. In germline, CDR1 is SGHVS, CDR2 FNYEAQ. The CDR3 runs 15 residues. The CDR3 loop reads CASSPDRDGGNTIYF. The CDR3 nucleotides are TGTGCCAGCAGCCCCGACCGGGACGGAGGAAACACCATATATTTT.

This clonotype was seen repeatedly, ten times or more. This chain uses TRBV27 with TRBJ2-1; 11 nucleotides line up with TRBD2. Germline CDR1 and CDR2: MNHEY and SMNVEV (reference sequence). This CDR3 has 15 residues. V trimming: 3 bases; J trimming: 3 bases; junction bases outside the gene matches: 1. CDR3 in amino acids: CASSLGLADYNEQFF. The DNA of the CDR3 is TGTGCCAGCAGTTTGGGACTAGCGGACTACAATGAGCAGTTCTTC.

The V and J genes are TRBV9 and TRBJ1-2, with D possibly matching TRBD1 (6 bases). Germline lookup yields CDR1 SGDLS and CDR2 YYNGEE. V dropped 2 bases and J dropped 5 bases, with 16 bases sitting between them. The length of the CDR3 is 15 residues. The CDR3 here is CASSVEGVPTYGYTF. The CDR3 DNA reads TGTGCCAGCAGCGTCGAGGGGGTCCCGACTTATGGCTACACCTTC.

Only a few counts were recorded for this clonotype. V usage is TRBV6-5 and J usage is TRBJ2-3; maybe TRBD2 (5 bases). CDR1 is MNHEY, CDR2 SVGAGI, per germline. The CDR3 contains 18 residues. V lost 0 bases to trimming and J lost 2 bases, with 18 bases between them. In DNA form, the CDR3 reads TGTGCCAGCAGTTACTCCCGAGGACTGGGCAAGATCACAGATACGCAGTATTTT. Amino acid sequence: CASSYSRGLGKITDTQYF.

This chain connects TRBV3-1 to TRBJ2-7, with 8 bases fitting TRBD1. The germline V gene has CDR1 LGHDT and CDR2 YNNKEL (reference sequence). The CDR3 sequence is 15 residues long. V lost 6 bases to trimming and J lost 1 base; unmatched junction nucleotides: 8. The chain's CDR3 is CASSRGTGGSYEQYF. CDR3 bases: TGTGCCAGCAGTAGGGGAACAGGGGGTTCCTACGAGCAGTACTTC.

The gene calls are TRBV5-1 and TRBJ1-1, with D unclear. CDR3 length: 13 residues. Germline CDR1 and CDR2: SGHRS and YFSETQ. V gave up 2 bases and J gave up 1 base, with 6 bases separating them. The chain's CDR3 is CASSFAGNTEAFF. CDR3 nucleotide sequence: TGCGCCAGCAGCTTTGCAGGGAACACTGAAGCTTTCTTT.

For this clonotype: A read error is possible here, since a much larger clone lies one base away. The CDR3 sequence: CASSRGMNEEQYF. The CDR3 DNA sequence: TGTGCCAGCAGTCGGGGGATGAATGAGGAGCAGTACTTC. This chain connects TRBV6-5 to TRBJ2-7; tentatively, D is TRBD2 (6 bases). V was clipped by 5 bases and J by 7 bases, with 15 bases between them. In germline, CDR1 is MNHEY, CDR2 SVGAGI. The CDR3 has 13 residues.

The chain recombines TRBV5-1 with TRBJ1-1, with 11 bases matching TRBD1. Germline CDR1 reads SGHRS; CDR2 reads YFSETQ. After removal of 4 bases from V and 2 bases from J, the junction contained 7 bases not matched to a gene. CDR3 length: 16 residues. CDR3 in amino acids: CASSLAGTGGNTEAFF. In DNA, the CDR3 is TGCGCCAGCAGCCTCGCCGGGACAGGGGGAAACACTGAAGCTTTCTTT. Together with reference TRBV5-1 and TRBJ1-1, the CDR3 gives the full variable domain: KAGVTQTPRYLIKTRGQQVTLSCSPISGHRSVSWYQQTPGQGLQFLFEYFSETQRNKGNFPGRFSGRQFSNSRSEMNVSTLELGDSALYLCASSLAGTGGNTEAFFGQGTRLTVV.

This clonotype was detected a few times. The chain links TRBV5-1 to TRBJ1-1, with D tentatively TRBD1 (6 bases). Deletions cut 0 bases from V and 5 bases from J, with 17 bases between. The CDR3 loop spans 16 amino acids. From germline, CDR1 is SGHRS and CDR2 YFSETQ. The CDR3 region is CASSLVTGRYGTEAFF. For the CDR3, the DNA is TGCGCCAGCAGCTTGGTAACAGGGAGATATGGGACTGAAGCTTTCTTT.

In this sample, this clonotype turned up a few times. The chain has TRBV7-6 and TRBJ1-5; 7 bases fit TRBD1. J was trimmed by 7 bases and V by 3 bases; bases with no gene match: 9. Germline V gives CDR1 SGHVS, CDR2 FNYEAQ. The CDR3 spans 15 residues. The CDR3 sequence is CASSFRQGWDQPQHF. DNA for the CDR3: TGTGCCAGCAGCTTCAGACAGGGTTGGGACCAGCCCCAGCATTTT. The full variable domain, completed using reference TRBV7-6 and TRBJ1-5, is GAGVSQSPRYKVTKRGQDVALRCDPISGHVSLYWYRQALGQGPEFLTYFNYEAQQDKSGLPNDRFSAERPEGSISTLTIQRTEQRDSAMYRCASSFRQGWDQPQHFGDGTRLSIL.

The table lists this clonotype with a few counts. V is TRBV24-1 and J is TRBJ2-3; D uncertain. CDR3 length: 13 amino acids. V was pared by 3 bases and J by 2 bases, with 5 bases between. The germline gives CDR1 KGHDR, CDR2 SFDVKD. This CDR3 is CATSDHYTDTQYF. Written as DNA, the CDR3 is TGTGCCACCAGTGATCACTACACAGATACGCAGTATTTT.

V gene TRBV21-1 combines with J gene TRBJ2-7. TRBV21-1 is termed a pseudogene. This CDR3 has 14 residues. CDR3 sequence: CASSPSEGWYEQYF. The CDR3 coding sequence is TGTGCCAGCAGCCCTTCCGAAGGATGGTACGAGCAGTACTTC.

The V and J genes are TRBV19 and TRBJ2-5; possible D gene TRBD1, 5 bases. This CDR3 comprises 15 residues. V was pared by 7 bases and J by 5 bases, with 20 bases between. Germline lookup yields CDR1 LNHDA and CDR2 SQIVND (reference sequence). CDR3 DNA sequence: TGTGCCAGTAACGGGCGGACGCAGGGATCGGAGACCCAGTACTTC. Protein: CASNGRTQGSETQYF.

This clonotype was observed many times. CDR3 region: CASSHGTGQETQYF. CDR3 DNA sequence: TGTGCCAGCAGTCATGGGACGGGACAAGAGACCCAGTACTTC. The chain couples TRBV12-3 or TRBV12-4 to TRBJ2-5; possibly TRBD1 or TRBD2 for D (5 bases each). V was pared by 5 bases and J by 2 bases, with 12 bases between. The CDR3 has 14 residues.

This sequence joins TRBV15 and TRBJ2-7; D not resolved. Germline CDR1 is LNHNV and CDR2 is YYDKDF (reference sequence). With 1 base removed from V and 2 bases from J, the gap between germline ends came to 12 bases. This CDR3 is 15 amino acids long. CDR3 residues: CATSRVGLGTYEQYF. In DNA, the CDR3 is TGTGCCACCAGCAGAGTTGGGTTAGGCACCTACGAGCAGTACTTC. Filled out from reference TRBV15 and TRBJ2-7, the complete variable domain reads DAMVIQNPRYQVTQFGKPVTLSCSQTLNHNVMYWYQQKSSQAPKLLFHYYDKDFNNEADTPDNFQSRRPNTSFCFLDIRSPGLGDTAMYLCATSRVGLGTYEQYFGPGTRLTVT.

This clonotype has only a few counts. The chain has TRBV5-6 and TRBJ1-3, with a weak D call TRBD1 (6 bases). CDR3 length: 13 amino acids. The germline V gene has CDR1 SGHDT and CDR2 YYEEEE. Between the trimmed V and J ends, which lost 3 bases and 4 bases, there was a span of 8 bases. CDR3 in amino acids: CASSWDTGNTIYF. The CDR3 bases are TGTGCCAGCAGCTGGGACACCGGAAACACCATATATTTT.

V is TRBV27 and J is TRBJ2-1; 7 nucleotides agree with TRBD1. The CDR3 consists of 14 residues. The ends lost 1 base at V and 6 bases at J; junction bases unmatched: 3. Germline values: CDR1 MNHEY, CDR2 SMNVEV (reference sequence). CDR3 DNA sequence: TGTGCCAGCAGTTTATTAGGGACAGCCAATGAGCAGTTCTTC. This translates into CASSLLGTANEQFF.